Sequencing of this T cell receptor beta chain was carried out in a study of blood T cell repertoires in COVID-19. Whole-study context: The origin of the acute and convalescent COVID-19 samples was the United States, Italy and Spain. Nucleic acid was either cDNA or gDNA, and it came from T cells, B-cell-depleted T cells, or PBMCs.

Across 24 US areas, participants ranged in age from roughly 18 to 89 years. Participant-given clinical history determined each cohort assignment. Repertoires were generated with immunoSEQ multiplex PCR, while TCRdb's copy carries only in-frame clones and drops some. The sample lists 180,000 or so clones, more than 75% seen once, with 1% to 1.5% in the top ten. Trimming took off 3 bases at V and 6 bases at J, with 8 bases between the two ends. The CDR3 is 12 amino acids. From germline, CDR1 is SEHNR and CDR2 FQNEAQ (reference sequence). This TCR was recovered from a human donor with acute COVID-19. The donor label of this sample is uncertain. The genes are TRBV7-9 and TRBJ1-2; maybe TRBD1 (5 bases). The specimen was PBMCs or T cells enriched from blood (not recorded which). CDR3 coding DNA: TGTGCCAGCAGCTTTAAGGGGCATGGCTACACCTTC. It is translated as CASSFKGHGYTF.